A selection of T cell receptor beta chains follows, all from one sample in a study of human versus mouse CDR3 diversity and MHC coevolution. TCRdb's copy holds only in-frame clones and misses some; the assay was immunoSEQ multiplex PCR. Found here are around 59,000 clones, 94% of them singletons; the top ten hold about 19%. The sequencing sample was made of naive CD4+ T cells from blood. The receptors were sampled from a person between 60 and 69 years old in good health. Both conserved end residues are part of each CDR3.

v_gene: TRBV10-1
CDR3aa: CASSESLAGLSTDTQYF

v_gene: TRBV5-1
CDR3aa: CASSLTFWLAGGVAKNIQYF

v_gene: TRBV6-1
CDR3aa: CASTGGNRNQPQHF

v_gene: TRBV10-2
CDR3aa: CASSESGQGARASGGKRDTQYF

v_gene: TRBV9
CDR3aa: CASSVEARRDTGELFF

v_gene: TRBV5-1
CDR3aa: CASSKAGQGGTGELFF

v_gene: TRBV30
CDR3aa: CALSPSGGEQYF

v_gene: TRBV4-2
CDR3aa: CASSRTTGSGGYTF

v_gene: TRBV7-9
CDR3aa: CASRSPKQGGTEAFF

v_gene: TRBV7-2
CDR3aa: CASSLALAGGITDTQYF

v_gene: TRBV19
CDR3aa: CASSIRGGANTGELFF

v_gene: TRBV7-9
CDR3aa: CASSFSSGANTGELFF

v_gene: TRBV2
CDR3aa: CASKGEQVPNQPQHF

v_gene: TRBV7-7
CDR3aa: CASSPGLNEKLFF

v_gene: TRBV5-6
CDR3aa: CASSAQGTRDTQYF

v_gene: TRBV30
CDR3aa: CAWSITGLSSYNEQFF

v_gene: TRBV7-8
CDR3aa: CASSPKQDSLAGNTEAFF

v_gene: TRBV30
CDR3aa: CAWSRGQQVHTF

v_gene: TRBV19
CDR3aa: CASSISQGNTEAFF

v_gene: TRBV5-1
CDR3aa: CASSLAPSGASYNEQFF

v_gene: TRBV6-1
CDR3aa: CASSAGTPTTNEQFF

v_gene: TRBV10-2
CDR3aa: CASSAGGGTQYF